Listed below are T cell receptor beta chains from one sample, sequenced in a study of T-cell reconstitution after alpha-beta-depleted transplantation in children. One entry per CDR3 protein, called by TCRdb with MiXCR from the PCR reads. The sample shows about 610,000 distinct CDR3 sequences, 25% to 30% of them seen only once. This specimen was PBMCs, taken before TCRalphabeta/CD19-depleted stem cell transplant. The receptors derive from a boy younger than two with Wiskott-Aldrich syndrome, due to receive a stem cell transplant. The CDR3 runs from the conserved cysteine through the conserved F or W. A D gene is named only where the DNA matches it firmly. A clone size is listed for some rows: how often the clone was seen (once, few, many), or a class if it is expanded.

d_gene	abundance	v_gene	j_gene	CDR3nt	CDR3aa
-	few	TRBV6-5	TRBJ1-2	TGTGCCAGCAGTTTTCTCCAGGACTGGGGGGTATTGTATGGCTACACCTTC	CASSFLQDWGVLYGYTF
-	-	TRBV18	TRBJ2-3	TGTGCCAGCTCAACGGAATCAGATACGCAGTATTTT	CASSTESDTQYF
-	-	TRBV20-1	TRBJ2-4	TGCAGTGCTAGATCCCTTATCCTAGGGAACATTCAGTACTTC	CSARSLILGNIQYF
-	few	TRBV7-8	TRBJ2-1	TGTGCCAGCAGCGTAGGTAGGGCTAACAATGAGCAGTTCTTC	CASSVGRANNEQFF
TRBD2	-	TRBV14	TRBJ2-1	TGTGCCAGCAGTCCTAGGACTAGCGGTGTCCATGAGCAGTTCTTC	CASSPRTSGVHEQFF
-	few	TRBV7-9	TRBJ2-7	TGTGCCAGCAGCTTAGGCGCCGTTATGGGGGACGAGCAGTACTTC	CASSLGAVMGDEQYF
-	few	TRBV11-1	TRBJ2-6	TGTGCCAGCAGCTCGCCGGGACGGAGCATCTCTGGGGCCAACGTCCTGACTTTC	CASSSPGRSISGANVLTF
-	-	TRBV5-1	TRBJ2-1	TGCGCCAGCAGGTCCGGGACTCTAGACAATGAGCAGTTCTTC	CASRSGTLDNEQFF
-	-	TRBV12-3/TRBV12-4	TRBJ2-5	TGTGCCAGCACCCGTGACGGGGGAGAGACCCAGTACTTC	CASTRDGGETQYF
TRBD1	many	TRBV7-9	TRBJ2-7	TGTGCCAGCAGCTTGACAGGGGTAGAGCAGTACTTC	CASSLTGVEQYF
TRBD1	many	TRBV12-3/TRBV12-4	TRBJ1-2	TGTGCCAGCAGTGGACAGGTCTATGGCTACACCTTC	CASSGQVYGYTF
-	once	TRBV28	TRBJ2-5	TGTGCCAGCAGTCGCCCCAGGGTCGAGGAGACCCAGTACTTC	CASSRPRVEETQYF
-	-	TRBV19	TRBJ2-2	TGTGCCAGTAGGATGCACGGAGCGAACACCGGGGAGCTGTTTTTT	CASRMHGANTGELFF
-	-	TRBV20-1	TRBJ1-1	TGCAGTGCTAGACCCGAACCTAACACTGAAGCTTTCTTT	CSARPEPNTEAFF
-	-	TRBV5-1	TRBJ1-2	TGCGCCAGCAGCTTGGATACCTATGGCTACACCTTC	CASSLDTYGYTF
-	-	TRBV6-1	TRBJ2-3	TGTGCCAGCCGGAGGGACAGCAGCACAGATACGCAGTATTTT	CASRRDSSTDTQYF
-	-	TRBV6-1	TRBJ2-1	TGTGCCAGCAGGGTTGGCCAGGGCATCTACAATGAGCAGTTCTTC	CASRVGQGIYNEQFF
-	few	TRBV27	TRBJ1-6	TGTGCCAGCAGTTCCCAGGGCGCCGTACATAATTCACCCCTCCACTTT	CASSSQGAVHNSPLHF
-	-	TRBV20-1	TRBJ2-3	TGCAGTGCTAGAAACTCGGGAGTTGCAAATACGCAGTATTTT	CSARNSGVANTQYF